One and the same sample provided the 21 T cell receptor beta chains below, sequenced in a study of a mutant IDH1 vaccine in newly diagnosed glioma. Time point defined: baseline, week 1 (first vaccination visit). Treatment meaning: pre-vaccination baseline after standard-of-care therapy. TCRdb keeps only in-frame clones here, not all; method: immunoSEQ multiplex PCR. The sample consists of about 92,000 clones, about 80% of them appearing once. Source: PBMCs, taken from a glioma patient treated with radiotherapy, temozolomide or both. These receptors originate from a woman between 50 and 59 years old with glioma.

Here the CDR3 reads CASSYSISWDSYGYTF. CDR3 sequence (DNA): TGTGCCAGCAGTTACTCTATCTCCTGGGACAGCTATGGCTACACCTTC. The rearrangement uses TRBV6-5 and TRBJ1-2, with 7 positions matching TRBD1. V trimming: 0 bases; J trimming: 4 bases; junction bases outside the gene matches: 8. CDR1 MNHEY and CDR2 SVGAGI come from the germline V gene. The CDR3 covers 16 residues.

The J gene is TRBJ1-5, the V gene TRBV4-1, with a tentative D call TRBD1 (5 bases). Germline lookup yields CDR1 MGHRA and CDR2 YSYEKL. Between the trimmed V and J ends, which lost 4 bases and 6 bases, there was a span of 13 bases. This CDR3 is built from 14 residues. The chain's CDR3 is CASSPWGAGQPQHF. The CDR3 DNA sequence: TGCGCCAGCAGCCCCTGGGGCGCGGGTCAGCCCCAGCATTTT.

The genes are TRBV29-1 and TRBJ1-1; no clear D. Germline assignment: CDR1 SQVTM and CDR2 ANQGSEA. The CDR3 runs 15 residues. The V gene lost 4 bases and the J gene lost 2 bases, with 17 bases spanning the gap. This chain's CDR3 is CSVGAVSSPNTEAFF. DNA for the CDR3: TGCAGCGTTGGGGCGGTTTCCAGCCCTAACACTGAAGCTTTCTTT. The full variable domain, completed using reference TRBV29-1 and TRBJ1-1, is SAVISQKPSRDICQRGTSLTIQCQVDSQVTMMFWYRQQPGQSLTLIATANQGSEATYESGFVIDKFPISRPNLTFSTLTVSNMSPEDSSIYLCSVGAVSSPNTEAFFGQGTRLTVV.

The chain uses TRBV10-2 and TRBJ2-2; 8 bases are shared with TRBD2. The CDR3 is 16 residues long. Germline V gives CDR1 WSHSY, CDR2 SAAADI. V shed 6 bases, J shed 6 bases, and the junction held 12 bases outside the gene matches. CDR3 sequence: CASRSTSGHVSGELFF. DNA for the CDR3: TGCGCCAGCAGAAGCACTAGCGGTCATGTCTCCGGGGAGCTGTTTTTT.

The CDR3 DNA sequence: TGCAGCGTTGCGGGAGAGCCCTATGGCTACACCTTC. As protein: CSVAGEPYGYTF. The rearrangement uses TRBV29-1 and TRBJ1-2; D ambiguous. The CDR3 contains 12 residues. In germline, CDR1 is SQVTM, CDR2 ANQGSEA. V lost 4 bases and J lost 4, with 10 bases in between.

The chain links TRBV4-3 to TRBJ1-6; D ambiguous. Trimming removed 0 bases from V and 12 bases from J, with 18 bases in between. Germline-derived CDR1 and CDR2 are LGHNA and YSLEER. The length of the CDR3 is 16 residues. CDR3 sequence (DNA): TGCGCCAGCAGCCAAGACCTCCCGGGAGCCTTCCGACCCCTCCACTTT. It codes for CASSQDLPGAFRPLHF.

This chain connects TRBV5-6 to TRBJ2-7; D might be TRBD1 (5 bases). Germline V gene data show CDR1 as SGHDT and CDR2 as YYEEEE. V was clipped by 3 bases and J by 0 bases, with 7 bases between them. The CDR3 sequence is 13 residues long. In DNA form, the CDR3 reads TGTGCCAGCAGCTCCGGACACTCCTACGAGCAGTACTTC. Translating it yields CASSSGHSYEQYF.

The chain couples TRBV6-5 to TRBJ2-5; D may be TRBD1 (8 bases). V lost 2 bases, J lost 4 bases, and 17 bases lay in between. Germline assignment: CDR1 MNHEY and CDR2 SVGAGI. There are 16 residues in the CDR3. CDR3 bases: TGTGCCAGCAGTTACCAGATCACAGGGGGGGGAGAGACCCAGTACTTC. It yields the protein CASSYQITGGGETQYF.

The rearrangement uses TRBV5-1 and TRBJ2-5; 8 positions match TRBD2. Germline loops: CDR1 SGHRS, CDR2 YFSETQ. The CDR3 totals 14 residues. With 5 bases clipped from V and 4 bases from J, the junction kept 7 bases outside the gene matches. CDR3 nucleotides: TGCGCCAGCAGAACGCCGGGGGGGCCAGAGACCCAGTACTTC. This gives the protein CASRTPGGPETQYF.

As to this clone: One end of the junction fails to match germline, which may point to a read error. The chain combines TRBV5-1 with TRBJ1-2; D is unresolved. CDR3 size: 14 residues. The V gene's germline CDR1 is SGHRS and CDR2 YFSETQ. Here the CDR3 DNA reads TGCGCCAGTAGCTTGGAGGCCGTCGGCTATGGCTACACCTTC. Amino acids: CASSLEAVGYGYTF.

This chain uses TRBV15 with TRBJ2-7; D is unclear. Trimming stripped 5 bases from V and 0 bases from J, with 11 bases between. The CDR3 covers 14 residues. From germline, CDR1 is LNHNV and CDR2 YYDKDF (reference sequence). CDR3 protein: CATSDHTSSYEQYF. The CDR3 region has the DNA TGTGCCACCAGCGATCACACTTCCTCCTACGAGCAGTACTTC.

V gene TRBV14 combines with J gene TRBJ1-4; TRBD1 aligns across 7 bases. The germline CDR1 and CDR2 sequences are SGHDN and FVKESK. The V and J ends lost 4 bases and 5 bases, in that order; junction bases with no gene match: 4. This CDR3 has 14 amino acids. The CDR3 region has the DNA TGTGCCAGCAGCCCCCGGACAGGAAATGAAAAACTGTTTTTT. Translated: CASSPRTGNEKLFF.

The chain couples TRBV27 to TRBJ1-1; D is ambiguous. Between the trimmed V and J ends, which lost 0 bases and 0 bases, there was a span of 8 bases. CDR1 is MNHEY, CDR2 SMNVEV, per germline (reference sequence). The CDR3 is 15 residues long. The CDR3 reads CASSLSGLVNTEAFF. The CDR3 DNA follows: TGTGCCAGCAGTTTATCGGGCCTCGTGAACACTGAAGCTTTCTTT.

The chain is built from TRBV4-2 and TRBJ1-2; TRBD1 might be the D (6 bases). Germline CDR1 is LGHNA and CDR2 is YNFKEQ. This CDR3 is 14 amino acids long. Deletions cut 3 bases from V and 8 bases from J, with 16 bases between. The CDR3 sequence: CASSQATGRRGYTF. The CDR3 DNA sequence: TGTGCCAGCAGCCAGGCAACAGGGAGAAGAGGCTACACCTTC.

V gene TRBV2 combines with J gene TRBJ2-5; D may be TRBD1 (5 bases). Between the trimmed V and J ends, which lost 6 bases and 3 bases, there was a span of 5 bases. The CDR3 contains 11 residues. CDR1 is SNHLY, CDR2 FYNNEI, per germline. This chain's CDR3 is CASSREETQYF. The CDR3 coding sequence is TGTGCCAGCAGCAGGGAAGAGACCCAGTACTTC.

This clone has only one observation. The chain recombines TRBV9 with TRBJ2-7, with 8 positions matching TRBD1. The CDR3 is made up of 15 amino acids. The ends lost 4 bases at V and 6 bases at J; junction bases unmatched: 12. Germline V gene data show CDR1 as SGDLS and CDR2 as YYNGEE. The CDR3 DNA sequence: TGTGCCAGCAGCCAAACCGGGACAGGAGACTCCGAGCAGTACTTC. This codes for CASSQTGTGDSEQYF.

The rearrangement uses TRBV30 and TRBJ2-7; D perhaps matches TRBD1 (6 bases). V was shortened by 0 bases and J by 9 bases, with 15 bases between the two germline ends. This CDR3 has 13 amino acids. CDR1 is GTSNPN, CDR2 SVGIG, per germline (reference sequence). The CDR3 DNA reads TGTGCCTGGAGTGTACAACAGGGCAAGGCGCAGTACTTC. This codes for CAWSVQQGKAQYF.

The chain carries TRBV7-9 and TRBJ1-1; D not certain. Per germline, CDR1 SEHNR and CDR2 FQNEAQ (reference sequence). The CDR3 sequence is 16 residues long. V gave up 3 bases and J gave up 1 base, with 15 bases separating them. The DNA of the CDR3 is TGTGCCAGCAGCTTGGAGATCCGGGCCTCGAACACTGAAGCTTTCTTT. It translates to CASSLEIRASNTEAFF.

The chain links TRBV11-3 to TRBJ2-7; TRBD1 matches 11 bases. The V and J ends lost 3 bases and 3 bases, in that order; junction bases with no gene match: 4. CDR1 is SGHNT, CDR2 YENEEA, per germline. The CDR3 length is 15 residues. This CDR3 reads CASSFRDRGSYEQYF. CDR3 nucleotide sequence: TGTGCCAGCAGCTTCCGGGACAGGGGGAGCTACGAGCAGTACTTC.

The chain joins TRBV19 to TRBJ1-2, with TRBD1 matching over 10 bases. V lost 3 bases, J lost 6 bases, and 7 bases stayed unmatched. Germline V gene data show CDR1 as LNHDA and CDR2 as SQIVND (reference sequence). CDR3 size: 15 residues. Written as DNA, the CDR3 is TGTGCCAGTAGTATCTGGGGACAGGGGCCTCATGGCTACACCTTC. Protein sequence: CASSIWGQGPHGYTF. The whole variable domain, filled in from reference TRBV19 and TRBJ1-2, reads DGGITQSPKYLFRKEGQNVTLSCEQNLNHDAMYWYRQDPGQGLRLIYYSQIVNDFQKGDIAEGYSVSREKKESFPLTVTSAQKNPTAFYLCASSIWGQGPHGYTFGSGTRLTVV.

The gene calls are TRBV11-3 and TRBJ2-5; TRBD2 matches 8 bases. Germline values: CDR1 SGHNT, CDR2 YENEEA. This CDR3 spans 15 amino acids. With V trimmed by 4 bases and J by 5 bases, 9 bases remained unmatched. CDR3 in DNA: TGTGCCAGCAGCTCTCAAGCGGGGGTGGAGGAGACCCAGTACTTC. Encoded protein: CASSSQAGVEETQYF.